The entry that follows covers one TCR beta chain sequence. The same CDR3 arises from other DNA sequences in this sample as well. As handled by the study authors: Reference gene primer amplification gave estimated nucleated cell counts. Generated by immunoSEQ multiplex PCR, the TCRdb table keeps only in-frame clones and is missing some. The DNA was the basis for D and trimming; V, J and clone size are from that table. In the table there are more than 100,000 clones, around 81% of which are singletons. These data are taken from a study of blood T cell repertoires in COVID-19. The overall study: The study drew acute and convalescent COVID-19 samples from the United States, Italy and Spain.

CDR1 is SGHRS, CDR2 YFSETQ, per germline. Trimming shortened V by 4 bases and J by 3 bases, and 7 bases separated the two germline ends. The CDR3 consists of 13 residues. The sample was peripheral blood. The chain carries TRBV5-1 and TRBJ1-4, with D possibly matching TRBD1 (5 bases). This TCR was sampled from a woman aged 55-69 years with active or convalescent COVID-19. The CDR3 protein is CASSRGANEKLFF. The CDR3 region has the DNA TGCGCCAGCAGCAGGGGCGCTAATGAAAAACTGTTTTTT.